The T cell receptor (beta chain) under discussion was sequenced for a study of identical twins. Via MiXCR, TCRdb re-called the 5' RACE reads, giving one row per CDR3 protein. The repertoire holds some 440,000 distinct CDR3 sequences, with approximately 24% as singletons. Trimming took off 5 bases at V and 3 bases at J, with 11 bases between the two ends. The CDR3 extends over 13 amino acids. This sample was shared with a second study, whose subject was T cells expressing NK-cell markers. That investigation notes: It was from sorted CD3+CD56+NKG2C+, CD3+CD56+NKG2C- and CD3+CD56-NKG2C+ T cells that TCR beta repertoires came. Several of the donors also had these clonotypes leading their CD3+CD56-NKG2C+ fraction.

The chain employs TRBV12-3 or TRBV12-4 and TRBJ2-7, with D perhaps TRBD2 (6 bases). The receptor comes from a young woman in good health. Sequenced: CD4+ T cells sorted from blood. Here the CDR3 DNA reads TGTGCCAGCAGTGGCGGAGGGTACTACGAGCAGTACTTC. Amino acids: CASSGGGYYEQYF.